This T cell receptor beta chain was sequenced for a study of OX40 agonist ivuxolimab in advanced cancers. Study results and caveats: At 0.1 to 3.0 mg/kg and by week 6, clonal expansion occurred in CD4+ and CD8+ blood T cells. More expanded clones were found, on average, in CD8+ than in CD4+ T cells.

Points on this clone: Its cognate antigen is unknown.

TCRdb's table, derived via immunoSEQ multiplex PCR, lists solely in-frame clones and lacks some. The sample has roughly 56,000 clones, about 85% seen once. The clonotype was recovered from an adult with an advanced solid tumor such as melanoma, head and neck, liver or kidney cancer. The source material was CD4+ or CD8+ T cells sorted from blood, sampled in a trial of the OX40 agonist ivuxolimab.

This CDR3 reads CASSSQALPGTDTQYF. CDR3 sequence (DNA): TGTGCCAGCAGCTCCCAGGCTCTTCCGGGCACAGATACGCAGTATTTT. The rearrangement joins TRBV11-2 to TRBJ2-3, with D unclear. The CDR3 is made up of 16 amino acids. Germline CDR1 is SGHAT and CDR2 is FQNNGV. V shed 4 bases and J shed 1 base, with 15 bases lying between them.